Below are 18 T cell receptor beta chains sequenced from a single sample in a study of blood T cell repertoires in COVID-19. Here immunoSEQ multiplex PCR was the method, and the copy in TCRdb shows in-frame clones only, minus some. Of hundreds of thousands of clones in the sample, roughly 90% were seen once. Sequencing was performed on peripheral blood. These TCRs come from a woman aged 25 to 39 with COVID-19, enrolled during active disease.

The chain carries TRBV7-2 and TRBJ2-7; 8 positions match TRBD2. The CDR3 is 15 residues long. Germline CDR1 SGHTA, CDR2 FQGNSA. V dropped 1 base and J dropped 4; count of bases not matched to a gene: 6. CDR3 bases: TGTGCCAGCAGCTTAGGGGGAGCGGGGGTGTACGAGCAGTACTTC. Protein sequence: CASSLGGAGVYEQYF. Using reference TRBV7-2 and TRBJ2-7 for the parts outside the CDR3, the full variable domain is GAGVSQSPSNKVTEKGKDVELRCDPISGHTALYWYRQSLGQGLEFLIYFQGNSAPDKSGLPSDRFSAERTGGSVSTLTIQRTQQEDSAVYLCASSLGGAGVYEQYFGPGTRLTVT.

The CDR3 DNA follows: TGTGCCAGCAGCTTAGAGCTTTCGGGGTACGAGCAGTACGTC. Protein product: CASSLELSGYEQYV. The V and J genes are TRBV5-5 and TRBJ2-7, with D perhaps matching TRBD2 (5 bases). From germline, CDR1 is SGHKS and CDR2 YYEKEE (reference sequence). V lost 2 bases to trimming and J lost 4 bases, with 13 bases between them. The CDR3 consists of 14 residues.

This chain connects TRBV10-2 to TRBJ1-5; 8 bases line up with TRBD1. CDR1 and CDR2 from the germline V gene are WSHSY and SAAADI. CDR3 length: 15 amino acids. Trimming removed 8 bases from V and 4 bases from J; junction bases left unmatched: 10. CDR3 residues: CASSLTGAGNQPQHF. The CDR3 DNA sequence: TGCGCCAGCTCCCTGACAGGGGCTGGGAATCAGCCCCAGCATTTT.

The chain combines TRBV9 with TRBJ1-1; no clear D. Germline V gives CDR1 SGDLS, CDR2 YYNGEE. Trimming took off 7 bases at V and 5 bases at J, with 12 bases between the two ends. This CDR3 region has 12 residues. The CDR3 DNA sequence: TGTGCCAGCCTCGAAAGAGGAACTGAAGCTTTCTTT. This codes for CASLERGTEAFF.

The V call is TRBV27, the J call TRBJ2-5, with 9 positions matching TRBD2. Germline-derived CDR1 and CDR2 are MNHEY and SMNVEV (reference sequence). V lost 3 bases to trimming and J lost 1 base; unmatched junction nucleotides: 3. This CDR3 has 15 residues. CDR3: CASSFAGGPQETQYF. The CDR3 coding sequence is TGTGCCAGCAGTTTTGCGGGGGGGCCCCAAGAGACCCAGTACTTC.

J is TRBJ1-2 and V is TRBV4-3; D not resolved. The CDR3 length is 14 residues. Germline CDR1 LGHNA, CDR2 YSLEER. Between the trimmed V and J ends, which lost 0 bases and 7 bases, there was a span of 12 bases. CDR3 nucleotides: TGCGCCAGCAGCCAAGAGGCCCAACCATTTGGCTACACCTTC. It yields the protein CASSQEAQPFGYTF.

V and J are TRBV7-9 and TRBJ2-1; tentative D call: TRBD2 (5 bases). The germline CDR1 and CDR2 sequences are SEHNR and FQNEAQ (reference sequence). The length of the CDR3 is 18 residues. Trimming shortened V by 1 base and J by 5 bases, and 21 bases separated the two germline ends. In DNA, the CDR3 is TGTGCCAGCAGCTTAGGGTTGGACTCTGGGCTCCCACACAATGAGCAGTTCTTC. This encodes CASSLGLDSGLPHNEQFF.

V and J are TRBV11-3 and TRBJ2-3, with 9 bases that match TRBD2. CDR3 size: 16 residues. CDR1 is SGHNT, CDR2 YENEEA, per germline. V shed 4 bases, J shed 3 bases, and the junction held 8 bases outside the gene matches. The CDR3 spells CASSSRTTSGTDTQYF. As DNA, the CDR3 is TGTGCCAGCAGCTCCCGAACCACTAGCGGGACAGATACGCAGTATTTT.

The chain employs TRBV5-1 and TRBJ1-1; 11 bases agree with TRBD1. This CDR3 is 15 amino acids long. Unmatched junction bases numbered 6, after V lost 4 bases and J lost 4 bases. Looked up from germline, CDR1 is SGHRS and CDR2 is YFSETQ. CDR3 sequence (DNA): TGCGCCAGCAGCCTAAGGACAGGGGGCGGCACTGAAGCTTTCTTT. It specifies CASSLRTGGGTEAFF.

The chain carries TRBV2 and TRBJ2-3; D is possibly TRBD1 (5 bases). Germline-derived CDR1 and CDR2 are SNHLY and FYNNEI. This CDR3 region has 12 residues. V dropped 7 bases and J dropped 5 bases, with 10 bases sitting between them. This CDR3 reads CASMQGGDTQYF. Written as DNA, the CDR3 is TGTGCCAGCATGCAGGGCGGAGATACGCAGTATTTT.

The V gene is TRBV3-1 (or the pseudogene TRBV3-2), the J gene TRBJ2-2, with 14 bases aligning to TRBD2. Germline values: CDR1 LGHDT, CDR2 YNNKEL (reference sequence). This CDR3 is built from 16 residues. The trim removed 2 bases at V and 10 bases at J, leaving 6 bases unmatched. The CDR3 nucleotides are TGTGCCAGCAGCCAACGGGGACTAGCGGGAGTAGAGGAGCTGTTTTTT. It yields the protein CASSQRGLAGVEELFF.

The chain is built from TRBV6-5 and TRBJ2-3; 7 nucleotides match TRBD1. CDR1 and CDR2 from the germline V gene are MNHEY and SVGAGI. The V and J ends lost 7 bases and 0 bases, in that order; junction bases with no gene match: 7. This CDR3 has 15 residues. CDR3 sequence reads: CASTTWDSSTDTQYF. For the CDR3, the DNA is TGTGCCAGCACTACCTGGGACAGTAGCACAGATACGCAGTATTTT.

The rearrangement links TRBV24-1 to TRBJ2-7; tentative D call: TRBD2 (5 bases). CDR1 KGHDR and CDR2 SFDVKD come from the germline V gene. CDR3 length: 14 amino acids. The V and J ends lost 8 bases and 1 base respectively, with 14 bases between them. The CDR3 nucleotides are TGTGCCACCAAGTGGTCAAGCGGTTCCTACGAGCAGTACGTC. Protein sequence: CATKWSSGSYEQYV.

The chain links TRBV10-3 to TRBJ2-7; the D gene is possibly TRBD2 (5 bases). Trimming took 8 bases from V and 4 from J, leaving 15 bases between them. The CDR3 runs 13 residues. The germline V gene encodes CDR1 ENHRY and CDR2 SYGVKD. The CDR3 nucleotides read TGTGCCATCTCAGTTGGACTCGGATACGAGCAGTACTTC. This encodes CAISVGLGYEQYF.

The chain has TRBV11-2 and TRBJ2-3; TRBD2 matches 8 bases. Germline V gene sequence: CDR1 SGHAT, CDR2 FQNNGV. CDR3 length: 16 amino acids. The trim removed 5 bases at V and 4 bases at J, leaving 11 bases unmatched. The chain's CDR3 is CASSPGTSRRSDTQYF. The CDR3 DNA is TGTGCCAGCAGCCCAGGGACTAGTCGACGCTCAGATACGCAGTATTTT. Variable domain in full (rest from reference TRBV11-2 and TRBJ2-3): EAGVAQSPRYKIIEKRQSVAFWCNPISGHATLYWYQQILGQGPKLLIQFQNNGVVDDSQLPKDRFSAERLKGVDSTLKIQPAKLEDSAVYLCASSPGTSRRSDTQYFGPGTRLTVL.

This chain joins TRBV12-3 or TRBV12-4 and TRBJ2-7; D is perhaps TRBD2 (6 bases). Between the trimmed V and J ends, which lost 6 bases and 5 bases, there was a span of 14 bases. This CDR3 is 13 amino acids long. CDR3: CASSRDFLDEQYV. In nucleotides, the CDR3 is TGTGCCAGCAGCCGGGACTTCCTGGACGAGCAGTACGTC.

This clone has only a few counts. Other DNA sequences in the same sample also yield this CDR3. The J gene is TRBJ1-5, the V gene TRBV2; 11 nucleotides match TRBD1. The junction had 1 base not matched to a gene; V was cut back by 5 bases and J by 1 base. This CDR3 has 15 amino acids. Germline V lookup: CDR1 SNHLY, CDR2 FYNNEI. CDR3 bases: TGTGCCAGCAGTAGGACAGGGGGCAGCAATCAGCCCCAGCATTTT. Protein product: CASSRTGGSNQPQHF.

The chain links TRBV29-1 to TRBJ2-1; TRBD2 matches at 12 bases. Per germline, CDR1 SQVTM and CDR2 ANQGSEA. Losses at the gene ends were 5 bases for V and 4 bases for J; bases not matched to a gene: 6. The CDR3 is made up of 15 amino acids. The CDR3 DNA follows: TGCAGCGTTACCGGACTAGCGGGGAGGTACAATGAGCAGTTCTTC. It codes for CSVTGLAGRYNEQFF.